These T cell receptor beta chains were read from a single sample in a study of T cell changes during pregnancy in multiple sclerosis. Repertoires were generated with immunoSEQ multiplex PCR, while TCRdb's copy carries only in-frame clones and drops some. The data hold approximately 50,000 clones, with roughly 92% observed a single time. The sequencing here drew on CD4+ T cells from peripheral blood mononuclear cells, taken after pregnancy. Receptors were obtained from a female donor with multiple sclerosis, enrolled in a pregnancy study. Both conserved end residues are part of each CDR3. Each record gives: CDR3 length, D gene, V gene, CDR3 protein. The D gene is left open where the match is weak.

>18|-|TRBV7-9
CASSLVTTKLHSGNTIYF
>16|-|TRBV7-2
CASSPQPGHSNYGYTF
>13|-|TRBV19
CASSIDWAQPQHF
>16|TRBD1|TRBV7-3
CASSTGGGAAEGKQFF
>17|TRBD2|TRBV5-4
CASSLLAGGVRTDTQYF
>18|-|TRBV19
CANDRSGGISRLNTEAFF
>17|TRBD2|TRBV27
CASSYHLAGGMTDTQYF
>15|TRBD2|TRBV7-2
CASSLGREGRGEQFF
>13|-|TRBV7-2
CASSLGGNYGYTF
>15|-|TRBV7-9
CASSLVGGAAYEQYF
>13|-|TRBV19
CASRLSGANVLTF
>17|TRBD1|TRBV11-2
CASSPRTGTVLNNEQFF
>16|TRBD1|TRBV5-4
CASSPGQARSSYEQYF
>18|-|TRBV18
CASSPGSGTALAKNIQYF
>16|TRBD2|TRBV5-1
CASSLASSGGPGELFF
>16|TRBD2|TRBV7-8
CASSPGSLAGQETQYF
>16|TRBD2|TRBV5-4
CASSLGGTSGRDEQFF
>13|-|TRBV6-6
CASRAGGSYEQYF
>13|TRBD1|TRBV5-1
CASTDRGGNEQFF
>17|TRBD2|TRBV18
CASSPRTSKGSGNEQFF
>20|TRBD2|TRBV2
CASKWERGFQASGRSSEQYF
>16|TRBD1|TRBV4-3
CASSQDIEGARYGYTF
>16|TRBD1|TRBV23-1
CASSRGTGPLMDGYTF
>15|TRBD1|TRBV6-1
CASSGAGGASGELFF
>14|-|TRBV14
CASSQGTGMATQYF
>13|-|TRBV5-5
CASSWTALGGYTF
>15|TRBD1|TRBV19
CASSIGQGARYEQYF
>16|TRBD2|TRBV2
CASSGVGGRGTGELFF
>12|TRBD1|TRBV2
CASRAGGYEQYF
>13|-|TRBV21-1
CASSKPRDQPQHF
>17|-|TRBV4-1
CASSPAPRDVGQVAQYF
>15|TRBD2|TRBV7-9
CASSATSGVLTGQFF
>15|-|TRBV5-1
CASSLGQSKNSPLHF
>15|-|TRBV28
CASSDGGSSGNTIYF
>15|TRBD1|TRBV5-1
CASTGTGGIWDTQYF
>15|TRBD2|TRBV9
CASSVGGGLNYEQYF
>16|TRBD1|TRBV5-4
CASSYVQGTSGNTIYF
>16|-|TRBV4-3
CASSQDSGVVTGELFF
>16|-|TRBV5-4
CASSLAKARNTGELFF
>16|TRBD2|TRBV5-1
CASSLGLAGKADTQYF
>16|-|TRBV21-1
CASSKVAGGCNQPQHF
>14|TRBD2|TRBV27
CASSTQREKDEQYF
>15|-|TRBV15
CATSRDLGGNYGYTF
>14|TRBD2|TRBV2
CASSGKPGLAVQFF
>14|TRBD1|TRBV4-2
CASSQPGQADGYTF
>15|-|TRBV27
CASTRVGGTNYGYTF